This T cell receptor beta chain stems from a study of cytomegalovirus exposure and HLA in healthy donors. Amplification used 60 Vbeta primers and 13 Jbeta primers. Sequenced by immunoSEQ multiplex PCR; TCRdb stores in-frame clones only, minus some. This sample has about 120,000 clones, with approximately 80% found just once. Between the trimmed V and J ends, which lost 8 bases and 2 bases, there was a span of 11 bases. The CDR3 loop spans 12 amino acids. Germline assignment: CDR1 SQVTM and CDR2 ANQGSEA. Turning to this clone: Its specificity is unknown.

Regarding the study as a whole: Relative to the roughly 640-donor mean, N-insertions were reportedly fewer in an Asian-associated ancestry cluster in a later analysis. The classifier was said to identify cytomegalovirus status with high specificity and sensitivity. Earlier analysis looked at TCR beta V segments, and most were productive about 90% or about 30% of the time.

Despite likely unrecorded immune exposures, the donors were nominally healthy at the time of sampling. The sequencing sample was made of PBMCs. This clonotype was obtained from a woman aged 18-35 years in good health and CMV-seronegative. This chain links TRBV29-1 with TRBJ2-3; TRBD2 is a possible D gene (6 bases). CDR3 sequence: CSLSGLTDTQYF. CDR3 sequence (DNA): TGCAGCTTAAGCGGGCTCACAGATACGCAGTATTTT.